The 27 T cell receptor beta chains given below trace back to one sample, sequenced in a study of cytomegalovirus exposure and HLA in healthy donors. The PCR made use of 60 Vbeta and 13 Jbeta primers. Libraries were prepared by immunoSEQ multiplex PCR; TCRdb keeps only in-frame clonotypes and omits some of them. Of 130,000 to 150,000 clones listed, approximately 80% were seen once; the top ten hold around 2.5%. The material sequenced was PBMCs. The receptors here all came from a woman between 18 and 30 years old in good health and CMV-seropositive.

The DNA of the CDR3 is TGTGCCAGCACTTACGGGACAGGGGCCTGGTATGAGCAGTTCTTC. Translated, it gives CASTYGTGAWYEQFF. This chain joins TRBV2 and TRBJ2-1; TRBD1 matches at 10 bases. CDR3 length: 15 residues. Germline V gene sequence: CDR1 SNHLY, CDR2 FYNNEI. The V gene end was trimmed by 7 bases and the J gene end by 8 bases; junction bases not matched to a gene: 11.

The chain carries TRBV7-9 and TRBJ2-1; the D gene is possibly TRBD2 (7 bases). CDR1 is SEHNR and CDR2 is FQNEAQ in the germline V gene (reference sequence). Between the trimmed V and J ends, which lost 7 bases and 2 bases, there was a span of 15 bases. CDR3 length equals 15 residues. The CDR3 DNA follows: TGTGCCAGCACCAAAGGGGGGGGAGCCTACAATGAGCAGTTCTTC. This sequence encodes CASTKGGGAYNEQFF.

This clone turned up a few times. The CDR3 coding sequence is TGCGCCAGCAGTGAGTCGAGGCTAGCGGGGGACCTCTACGAGCAGTACTTC. Its translation: CASSESRLAGDLYEQYF. The chain employs TRBV10-1 and TRBJ2-7; 10 bases line up with TRBD2. V trimming: 0 bases; J trimming: 3 bases; junction bases outside the gene matches: 8. Germline CDR1 and CDR2: WNHNN and SYGVQD (reference sequence). CDR3 length: 17 amino acids.

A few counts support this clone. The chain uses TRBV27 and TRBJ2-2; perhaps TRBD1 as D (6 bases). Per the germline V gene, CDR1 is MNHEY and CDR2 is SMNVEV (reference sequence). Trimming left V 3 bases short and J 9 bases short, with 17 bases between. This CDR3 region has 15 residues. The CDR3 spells CASSFPSRGVRELFF. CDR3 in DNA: TGTGCCAGCAGTTTCCCAAGCAGGGGTGTCCGGGAGCTGTTTTTT.

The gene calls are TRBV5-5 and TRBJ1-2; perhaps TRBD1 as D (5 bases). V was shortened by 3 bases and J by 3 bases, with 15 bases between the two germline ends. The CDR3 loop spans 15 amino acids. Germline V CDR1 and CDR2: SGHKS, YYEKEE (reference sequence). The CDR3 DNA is TGTGCCAGCAGCTCCGATCCGGGGGTCTACTATGGCTACACCTTC. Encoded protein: CASSSDPGVYYGYTF.

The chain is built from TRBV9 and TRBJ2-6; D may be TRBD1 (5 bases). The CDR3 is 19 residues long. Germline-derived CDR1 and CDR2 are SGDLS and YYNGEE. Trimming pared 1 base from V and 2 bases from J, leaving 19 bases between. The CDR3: CASSVRSGQGLTGANVLTF. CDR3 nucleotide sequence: TGTGCCAGCAGCGTACGGTCTGGGCAGGGCCTCACTGGGGCCAACGTCCTGACTTTC.

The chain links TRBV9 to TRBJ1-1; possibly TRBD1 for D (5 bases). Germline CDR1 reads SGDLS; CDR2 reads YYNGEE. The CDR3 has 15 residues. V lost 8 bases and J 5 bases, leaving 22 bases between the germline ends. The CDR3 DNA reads TGTGCCAGTCGTGGCGTAGGGCAGGGTCATACTGAAGCTTTCTTT. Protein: CASRGVGQGHTEAFF.

CDR3 residues: CASSLLGEGGNEQFF. The CDR3 coding sequence is TGTGCCAGCAGTTTACTTGGGGAGGGGGGTAATGAGCAGTTCTTC. The chain carries TRBV27 and TRBJ2-1, with a tentative D call TRBD2 (7 bases). V was pared by 2 bases and J by 7 bases, with 15 bases between. The CDR3 covers 15 residues. Per germline, CDR1 MNHEY and CDR2 SMNVEV (reference sequence).

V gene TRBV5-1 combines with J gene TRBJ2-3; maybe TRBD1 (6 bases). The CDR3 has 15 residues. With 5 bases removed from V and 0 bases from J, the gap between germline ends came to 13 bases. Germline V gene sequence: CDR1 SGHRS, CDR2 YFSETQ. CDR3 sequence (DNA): TGCGCCAGCAGTTCGGACAGCTCTAGCACAGATACGCAGTATTTT. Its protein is CASSSDSSSTDTQYF.

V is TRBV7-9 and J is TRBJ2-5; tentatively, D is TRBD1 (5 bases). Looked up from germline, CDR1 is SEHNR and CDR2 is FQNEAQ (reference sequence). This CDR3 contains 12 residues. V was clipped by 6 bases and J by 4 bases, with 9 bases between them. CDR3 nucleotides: TGTGCCAGCAGATCTACAGGAGAGACCCAGTACTTC. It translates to CASRSTGETQYF.

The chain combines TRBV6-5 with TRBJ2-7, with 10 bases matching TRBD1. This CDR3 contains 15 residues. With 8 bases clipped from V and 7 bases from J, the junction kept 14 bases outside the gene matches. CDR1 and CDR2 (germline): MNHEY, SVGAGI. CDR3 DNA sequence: TGTGCCAGCGCGCACAGGGACAGGGGTAATAAGGAGCAGTACTTC. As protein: CASAHRDRGNKEQYF.

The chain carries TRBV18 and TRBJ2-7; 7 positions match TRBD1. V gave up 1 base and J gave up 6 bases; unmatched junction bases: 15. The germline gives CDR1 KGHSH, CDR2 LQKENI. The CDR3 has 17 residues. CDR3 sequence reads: CASSPRIIDREKTEQYF. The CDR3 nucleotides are TGTGCCAGCTCACCACGAATAATAGACAGGGAGAAAACCGAGCAGTACTTC.

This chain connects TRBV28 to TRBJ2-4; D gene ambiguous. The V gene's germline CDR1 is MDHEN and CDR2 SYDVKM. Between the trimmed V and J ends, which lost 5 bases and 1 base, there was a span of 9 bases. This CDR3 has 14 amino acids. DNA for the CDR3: TGTGCCAGCAGTCTTCACCGGGCCAAAAACATTCAGTACTTC. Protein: CASSLHRAKNIQYF.

Here the CDR3 DNA reads TGTGCCAGCTCACCACCTAGTAGCACAGATACGCAGTATTTT. It yields the protein CASSPPSSTDTQYF. This chain connects TRBV18 to TRBJ2-3; D unclear. The CDR3 is 14 amino acids. Germline CDR1 reads KGHSH; CDR2 reads LQKENI. V gave up 0 bases and J gave up 0 bases, with 4 bases separating them.

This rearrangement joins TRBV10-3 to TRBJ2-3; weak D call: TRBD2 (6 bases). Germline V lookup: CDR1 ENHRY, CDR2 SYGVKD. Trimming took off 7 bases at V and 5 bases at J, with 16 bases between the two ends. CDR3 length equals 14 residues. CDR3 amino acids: CAIKLSEGGDTQYF. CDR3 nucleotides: TGTGCCATCAAGTTGTCGGAGGGAGGAGATACGCAGTATTTT.

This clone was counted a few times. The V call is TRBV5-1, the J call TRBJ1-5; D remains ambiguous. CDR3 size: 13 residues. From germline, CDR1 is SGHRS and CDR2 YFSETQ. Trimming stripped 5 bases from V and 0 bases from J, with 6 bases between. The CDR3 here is CASRIDSNQPQHF. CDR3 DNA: TGCGCCAGCAGAATAGATAGCAATCAGCCCCAGCATTTT.

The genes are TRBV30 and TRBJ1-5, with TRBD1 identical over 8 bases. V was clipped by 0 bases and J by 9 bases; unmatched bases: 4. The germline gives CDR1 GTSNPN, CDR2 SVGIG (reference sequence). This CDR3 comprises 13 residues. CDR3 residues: CAWSVRGLGPQHF. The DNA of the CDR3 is TGTGCCTGGAGTGTCAGGGGGCTTGGGCCCCAGCATTTT.

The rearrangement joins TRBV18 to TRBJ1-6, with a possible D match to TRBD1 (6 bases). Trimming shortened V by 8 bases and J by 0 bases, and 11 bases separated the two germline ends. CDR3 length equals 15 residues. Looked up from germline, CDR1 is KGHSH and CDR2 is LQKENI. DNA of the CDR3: TGTGCCAGCGACGACAGGAGCTCCTATAATTCACCCCTCCACTTT. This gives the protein CASDDRSSYNSPLHF. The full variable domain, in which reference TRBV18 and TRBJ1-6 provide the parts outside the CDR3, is NAGVMQNPRHLVRRRGQEARLRCSPMKGHSHVYWYRQLPEEGLKFMVYLQKENIIDESGMPKERFSAEFPKEGPSILRIQQVVRGDSAAYFCASDDRSSYNSPLHFGNGTRLTVT.

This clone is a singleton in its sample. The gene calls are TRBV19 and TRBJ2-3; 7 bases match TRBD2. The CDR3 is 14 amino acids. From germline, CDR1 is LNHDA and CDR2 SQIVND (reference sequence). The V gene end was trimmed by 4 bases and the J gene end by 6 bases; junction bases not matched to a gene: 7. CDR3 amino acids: CASSKKLALDTQYF. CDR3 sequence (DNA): TGTGCCAGTAGTAAAAAACTAGCGTTGGATACGCAGTATTTT. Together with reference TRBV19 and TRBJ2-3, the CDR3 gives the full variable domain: DGGITQSPKYLFRKEGQNVTLSCEQNLNHDAMYWYRQDPGQGLRLIYYSQIVNDFQKGDIAEGYSVSREKKESFPLTVTSAQKNPTAFYLCASSKKLALDTQYFGPGTRLTVL.

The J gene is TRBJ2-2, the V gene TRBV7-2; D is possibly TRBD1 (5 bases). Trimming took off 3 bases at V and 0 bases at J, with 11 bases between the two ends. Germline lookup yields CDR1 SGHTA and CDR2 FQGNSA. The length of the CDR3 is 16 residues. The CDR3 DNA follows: TGTGCCAGCAGCTTGAAGGGGATGTCGAACACCGGGGAGCTGTTTTTT. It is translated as CASSLKGMSNTGELFF.

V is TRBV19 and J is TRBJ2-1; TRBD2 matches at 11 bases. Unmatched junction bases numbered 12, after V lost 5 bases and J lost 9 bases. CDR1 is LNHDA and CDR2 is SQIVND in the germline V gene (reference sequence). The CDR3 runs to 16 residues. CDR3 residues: CASSGVVAGGPGEQFF. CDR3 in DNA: TGTGCCAGTAGTGGGGTAGTAGCGGGGGGGCCGGGTGAGCAGTTCTTC. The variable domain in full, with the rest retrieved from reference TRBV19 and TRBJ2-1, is DGGITQSPKYLFRKEGQNVTLSCEQNLNHDAMYWYRQDPGQGLRLIYYSQIVNDFQKGDIAEGYSVSREKKESFPLTVTSAQKNPTAFYLCASSGVVAGGPGEQFFGPGTRLTVL.

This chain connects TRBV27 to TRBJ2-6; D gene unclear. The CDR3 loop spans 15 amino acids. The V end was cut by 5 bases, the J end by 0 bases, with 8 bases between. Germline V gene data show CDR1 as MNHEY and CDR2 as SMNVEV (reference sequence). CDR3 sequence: CASSRLVSGANVLTF. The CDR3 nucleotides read TGTGCCAGCAGTCGCTTAGTCTCTGGGGCCAACGTCCTGACTTTC.

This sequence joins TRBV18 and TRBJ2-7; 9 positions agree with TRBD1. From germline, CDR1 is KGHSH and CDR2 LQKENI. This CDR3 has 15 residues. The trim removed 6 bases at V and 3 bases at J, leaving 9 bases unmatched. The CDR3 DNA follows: TGTGCCAGCTCGCCTAAGGGGGGACAGGGCTACGAGCAGTACTTC. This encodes CASSPKGGQGYEQYF.

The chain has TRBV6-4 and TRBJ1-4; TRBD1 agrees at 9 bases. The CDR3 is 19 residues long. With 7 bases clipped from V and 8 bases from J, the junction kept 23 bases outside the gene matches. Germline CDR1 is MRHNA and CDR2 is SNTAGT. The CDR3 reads CASNSFPWTGEREEEKLFF. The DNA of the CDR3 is TGTGCCAGCAACTCATTCCCGTGGACAGGGGAGAGGGAGGAGGAAAAACTGTTTTTT.

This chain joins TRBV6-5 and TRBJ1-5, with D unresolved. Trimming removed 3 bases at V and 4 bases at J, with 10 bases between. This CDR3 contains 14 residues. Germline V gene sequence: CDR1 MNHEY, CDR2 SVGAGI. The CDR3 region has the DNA TGTGCCAGCAGTTATGGAACAGAGAATCAGCCCCAGCATTTT. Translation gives CASSYGTENQPQHF.

The CDR3 here is CASSTGLAGGAYEQYF. DNA for the CDR3: TGTGCCAGCAGCACCGGACTAGCGGGGGGCGCCTACGAGCAGTACTTC. J is TRBJ2-7 and V is TRBV11-2; 14 bases line up with TRBD2. CDR1 is SGHAT, CDR2 FQNNGV, per germline. The CDR3 has 16 residues. Trimming took 5 bases from V and 2 from J; bases not matched to a gene: 5.

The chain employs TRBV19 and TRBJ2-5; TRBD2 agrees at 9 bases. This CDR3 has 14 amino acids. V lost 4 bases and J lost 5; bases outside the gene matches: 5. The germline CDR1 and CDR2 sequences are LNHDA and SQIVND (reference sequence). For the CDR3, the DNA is TGTGCCAGTAGTAATAGCGGGGGAACGGAGACCCAGTACTTC. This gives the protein CASSNSGGTETQYF.